These 25 T cell receptor beta chains were sequenced from one sample in a study of T-cell memory formation after mild COVID-19. TCRdb re-called the 5' RACE reads through MiXCR, storing one row per CDR3 protein. The sample includes 150,000 or so distinct CDR3 sequences, under 30% of them seen just once. Sequencing input: PBMCs or a T cell subset sorted from them (not recorded which). These receptors were collected from an adult woman who had mild COVID-19 (a few samples of this study predate the infection). Cell type and time point are not known.

The chain links TRBV7-3 to TRBJ2-1, with D possibly TRBD1 on 6 matching bases. The germline V gene encodes CDR1 SGHTA and CDR2 FQGTGA. V was trimmed by 5 bases and J by 1 base, leaving 12 bases between them. This CDR3 region has 15 residues. The CDR3 DNA is TGTGCCAGCAGCACGGACAGTACATCCTACAATGAGCAGTTCTTC. This sequence encodes CASSTDSTSYNEQFF.

This clonotype was counted a few times. The rearrangement joins TRBV30 to TRBJ2-7; 9 nucleotides match TRBD2. Per the germline V gene, CDR1 is GTSNPN and CDR2 is SVGIG (reference sequence). Losses at the gene ends were 0 bases for V and 12 bases for J; bases not matched to a gene: 12. This CDR3 has 14 residues. This CDR3 reads CAWSVRGGAGGPYF. CDR3 sequence (DNA): TGTGCCTGGAGTGTACGGGGTGGAGCGGGAGGCCCGTACTTC.

This sequence joins TRBV6-5 and TRBJ2-1; perhaps TRBD2 as D (7 bases). V gave up 2 bases and J gave up 9 bases, with 14 bases separating them. The CDR3 has 14 residues. Germline V gene data show CDR1 as MNHEY and CDR2 as SVGAGI. The CDR3 reads CASSYGGGDGEQFF. CDR3 in DNA: TGTGCCAGCAGTTACGGAGGGGGGGACGGTGAGCAGTTCTTC.

This clonotype showed up just a few times. The chain couples TRBV4-2 to TRBJ2-3; D not resolved. CDR1 LGHNA and CDR2 YNFKEQ come from the germline V gene. With 3 bases removed from V and 4 bases from J, the gap between germline ends came to 11 bases. The CDR3 covers 14 residues. This CDR3 reads CASSHPDGSDTQYF. CDR3 DNA: TGTGCCAGCAGCCACCCTGATGGATCAGATACGCAGTATTTT.

This clonotype was picked up a small number of times. The chain carries TRBV5-1 and TRBJ1-1, with unresolved D. With 0 bases removed from V and 6 bases from J, the gap between germline ends came to 15 bases. CDR3 length equals 15 residues. CDR1 SGHRS and CDR2 YFSETQ come from the germline V gene. The CDR3 coding sequence is TGCGCCAGCAGCTTGGTAGATGCGGTCCACTCTGAAGCTTTCTTT. This sequence encodes CASSLVDAVHSEAFF.

This clonotype was observed a few times. The chain has TRBV5-1 and TRBJ2-7, with 10 nucleotides matching TRBD1. Per the germline V gene, CDR1 is SGHRS and CDR2 is YFSETQ. The CDR3 is made up of 16 amino acids. The V segment lost 0 bases and the J segment 3 bases; nucleotides outside the gene matches: 6. CDR3 coding DNA: TGCGCCAGCAGCTTGGCGGGACAGGGGAGTGTCTACGAGCAGTACTTC. Encoded protein: CASSLAGQGSVYEQYF.

The chain employs TRBV15 and TRBJ2-5; 11 bases are a match to TRBD2. Trimming removed 4 bases from V and 5 bases from J; junction bases left unmatched: 6. The CDR3 runs 15 residues. The germline V gene encodes CDR1 LNHNV and CDR2 YYDKDF (reference sequence). The CDR3 sequence: CATSTVASGRETQYF. The CDR3 nucleotides read TGTGCCACCAGCACCGTCGCTAGCGGGAGGGAGACCCAGTACTTC.

This clonotype showed up just a few times. This rearrangement joins TRBV4-2 to TRBJ2-1; TRBD2 aligns across 8 bases. The CDR3 sequence is 16 residues long. Germline V gene lookup returns CDR1 LGHNA and CDR2 YNFKEQ. J gave up 4 bases and V 0 bases, and 5 bases lay outside the gene matches. The CDR3 bases are TGTGCCAGCAGCCAAGAGGAGCGGGAGCTATACAATGAGCAGTTCTTC. It is translated as CASSQEERELYNEQFF.

The V call is TRBV13, the J call TRBJ1-2, with a possible D match to TRBD1 (5 bases). The CDR3 runs to 15 residues. Germline V gene lookup returns CDR1 PRHDT and CDR2 FYEKMQ (reference sequence). V shed 3 bases and J shed 5 bases, with 16 bases lying between them. This CDR3 is CASSFDGALGYGYTF. CDR3 sequence (DNA): TGTGCCAGCAGCTTCGATGGGGCTTTGGGGTATGGCTACACCTTC.

This clonotype has more than one count but fewer than ten. DNA of the CDR3: TGTGCCAGCAGCTGGCTACTAGCGGGAAACCAAGAGACCCAGTACTTC. Translated, it gives CASSWLLAGNQETQYF. This chain links TRBV7-8 with TRBJ2-5; 10 bases match TRBD2. V trimming: 4 bases; J trimming: 0 bases; junction bases outside the gene matches: 5. The CDR3 is 16 amino acids. CDR1 is SGHVS, CDR2 FQNEAQ, per germline. Full variable domain (remainder filled in from reference TRBV7-8 and TRBJ2-5): GAGVSQSPRYKVAKRGQDVALRCDPISGHVSLFWYQQALGQGPEFLTYFQNEAQLDKSGLPSDRFFAERPEGSVSTLKIQRTQQEDSAVYLCASSWLLAGNQETQYFGPGTRLLVL.

A remark on this clonotype: The missing conserved phenylalanine or tryptophan at the end of this CDR3 makes a read error likely. The chain recombines TRBV9 with TRBJ1-2; TRBD1 is a possible D gene (5 bases). This CDR3 comprises 16 residues. CDR1 is SGDLS and CDR2 is YYNGEE in the germline V gene. Trimming shortened V by 3 bases and J by 0 bases, and 15 bases separated the two germline ends. CDR3 sequence (DNA): TGTGCCAGCAGCGGCAGGGTATCCCTCTCTAACTATGGCTACACCTCC. This sequence encodes CASSGRVSLSNYGYTS.

In nucleotides, the CDR3 is TGTGCCAGCAGTTTAGAGGGGCCCTTGGCCAAAAACATTCAGTACTTC. Its protein is CASSLEGPLAKNIQYF. The chain uses TRBV12-3 or TRBV12-4 and TRBJ2-4; D perhaps matches TRBD1 (5 bases). The CDR3 contains 16 residues. Trimming left V 1 base short and J 1 base short, with 11 bases between.

The DNA of the CDR3 is TGTGCCAGCAGTTACTGGCTGGATAGCGGGAGCTCCTACAATGAGCAGTTCTTC. Its protein is CASSYWLDSGSSYNEQFF. The chain carries TRBV6-2 or TRBV6-3 and TRBJ2-1, with TRBD2 identical over 9 bases. Germline V gene lookup returns CDR1 MNHEY and CDR2 SVGEGT. The CDR3 sequence is 18 residues long. With V trimmed by 1 base and J by 0 bases, 7 bases remained unmatched.

The chain is built from TRBV6-5 and TRBJ1-4, with a tentative D call TRBD1 (5 bases). The germline V and J ends were trimmed by 5 bases and 6 bases, with 13 bases remaining between them. This CDR3 has 14 residues. Per the germline V gene, CDR1 is MNHEY and CDR2 is SVGAGI. CDR3 DNA sequence: TGTGCCAGCAGTCATCGACAGTCTGATGAAAAACTGTTTTTT. Translating gives CASSHRQSDEKLFF.

This sequence joins TRBV6-5 and TRBJ2-3; 8 nucleotides agree with TRBD1. The CDR3 extends over 17 amino acids. CDR1 MNHEY and CDR2 SVGAGI come from the germline V gene. After removal of 4 bases from V and 4 bases from J, the junction contained 13 bases not matched to a gene. This CDR3 is CASSFLSGTGGSDTQYF. The CDR3 nucleotides are TGTGCCAGCAGTTTTCTTTCCGGGACAGGAGGATCAGATACGCAGTATTTT.

The chain uses TRBV7-8 and TRBJ2-1; TRBD1 matches at 10 bases. V dropped 3 bases and J dropped 7; count of bases not matched to a gene: 9. The CDR3 covers 16 residues. Germline V gene lookup returns CDR1 SGHVS and CDR2 FQNEAQ. Here the CDR3 DNA reads TGTGCCAGCAGCTTTGCGGGGACAGGGGATACAAATGAGCAGTTCTTC. This sequence encodes CASSFAGTGDTNEQFF.

This rearrangement joins TRBV20-1 to TRBJ2-1; 7 nucleotides align to TRBD2. CDR3 length equals 11 residues. The trim removed 1 base at V and 10 bases at J, leaving 1 base unmatched. The germline V gene encodes CDR1 DFQATT and CDR2 SNEGSKA (reference sequence). CDR3 DNA sequence: TGCAGTGCTAGAGCACTAGCGGAGCAGTTCTTC. This gives the protein CSARALAEQFF.

The chain recombines TRBV12-3 or TRBV12-4 with TRBJ2-4; D unclear. This CDR3 comprises 17 residues. Trimming stripped 5 bases from V and 1 base from J, with 18 bases between. As DNA, the CDR3 is TGTGCCAGCAGTCCCCGTCGGGTCGTCAACGCCAAAAACATTCAGTACTTC. Amino acids: CASSPRRVVNAKNIQYF.

The V gene is TRBV19, the J gene TRBJ1-1, with D perhaps matching TRBD1 (6 bases). This CDR3 contains 13 residues. Trimming shortened V by 5 bases and J by 7 bases, and 14 bases separated the two germline ends. Germline V gives CDR1 LNHDA, CDR2 SQIVND (reference sequence). CDR3 nucleotide sequence: TGTGCCAGTAGTCCCGGGGGGGGCGGTGAAGCTTTCTTT. Its protein product is CASSPGGGGEAFF. The whole variable domain, remainder taken from reference TRBV19 and TRBJ1-1, is DGGITQSPKYLFRKEGQNVTLSCEQNLNHDAMYWYRQDPGQGLRLIYYSQIVNDFQKGDIAEGYSVSREKKESFPLTVTSAQKNPTAFYLCASSPGGGGEAFFGQGTRLTVV.

The rearrangement joins TRBV27 to TRBJ2-3; 8 positions agree with TRBD1. This CDR3 contains 15 residues. Losses at the gene ends were 8 bases for V and 3 bases for J; bases not matched to a gene: 10. Germline V gives CDR1 MNHEY, CDR2 SMNVEV (reference sequence). Here the CDR3 reads CASSTGTGGTDTQYF. The CDR3 DNA is TGTGCCAGCTCGACCGGGACAGGCGGGACAGATACGCAGTATTTT.

The rearrangement links TRBV9 to TRBJ2-3; D gene unclear. Trimming removed 4 bases at V and 4 bases at J, with 10 bases between. CDR3 length: 13 residues. CDR1 and CDR2 from the germline V gene are SGDLS and YYNGEE. DNA for the CDR3: TGTGCCAGCAGCCCCGATGGGTCAGATACGCAGTATTTT. Protein product: CASSPDGSDTQYF.

This clonotype was counted a few times. The rearrangement links TRBV7-9 to TRBJ2-4; possible D gene TRBD2, 5 bases. This CDR3 is built from 17 residues. Germline CDR1 is SEHNR and CDR2 is FQNEAQ (reference sequence). V gave up 1 base and J gave up 0 bases, with 13 bases separating them. CDR3 region: CASSLVEAGPAKNIQYF. CDR3 sequence (DNA): TGTGCCAGCAGCTTAGTGGAGGCAGGTCCAGCCAAAAACATTCAGTACTTC. Full variable domain (remainder filled in from reference TRBV7-9 and TRBJ2-4): DTGVSQNPRHKITKRGQNVTFRCDPISEHNRLYWYRQTLGQGPEFLTYFQNEAQLEKSRLLSDRFSAERPKGSFSTLEIQRTEQGDSAMYLCASSLVEAGPAKNIQYFGAGTRLSVL.

The V call is TRBV7-9, the J call TRBJ2-1; possibly TRBD1 for D (5 bases). Trimming cost V 5 bases and J 4 bases, with 12 bases left between them. This CDR3 is built from 14 residues. The germline gives CDR1 SEHNR, CDR2 FQNEAQ (reference sequence). The CDR3 protein is CASSTVRDYNEQFF. The CDR3 DNA follows: TGTGCCAGCAGCACCGTCAGGGATTACAATGAGCAGTTCTTC.

The rearrangement joins TRBV7-9 to TRBJ2-1; 8 bases are a match to TRBD2. This CDR3 has 14 residues. Trimming cost V 1 base and J 9 bases; bases outside gene matches: 5. Germline CDR1 and CDR2: SEHNR and FQNEAQ (reference sequence). The CDR3 DNA reads as TGTGCCAGCAGCTTAGTCCTAGCGGGCTCTGAGCAGTTCTTC. It encodes CASSLVLAGSEQFF. The complete variable domain, with remaining parts taken from reference TRBV7-9 and TRBJ2-1, reads DTGVSQNPRHKITKRGQNVTFRCDPISEHNRLYWYRQTLGQGPEFLTYFQNEAQLEKSRLLSDRFSAERPKGSFSTLEIQRTEQGDSAMYLCASSLVLAGSEQFFGPGTRLTVL.

The gene calls are TRBV12-3 or TRBV12-4 and TRBJ2-3; 7 positions match TRBD1. The CDR3 sequence is 14 residues long. The trim removed 5 bases at V and 4 bases at J, leaving 6 bases unmatched. DNA of the CDR3: TGTGCCAGCAGTACATACAGGGGATCAGATACGCAGTATTTT. Its protein product is CASSTYRGSDTQYF.